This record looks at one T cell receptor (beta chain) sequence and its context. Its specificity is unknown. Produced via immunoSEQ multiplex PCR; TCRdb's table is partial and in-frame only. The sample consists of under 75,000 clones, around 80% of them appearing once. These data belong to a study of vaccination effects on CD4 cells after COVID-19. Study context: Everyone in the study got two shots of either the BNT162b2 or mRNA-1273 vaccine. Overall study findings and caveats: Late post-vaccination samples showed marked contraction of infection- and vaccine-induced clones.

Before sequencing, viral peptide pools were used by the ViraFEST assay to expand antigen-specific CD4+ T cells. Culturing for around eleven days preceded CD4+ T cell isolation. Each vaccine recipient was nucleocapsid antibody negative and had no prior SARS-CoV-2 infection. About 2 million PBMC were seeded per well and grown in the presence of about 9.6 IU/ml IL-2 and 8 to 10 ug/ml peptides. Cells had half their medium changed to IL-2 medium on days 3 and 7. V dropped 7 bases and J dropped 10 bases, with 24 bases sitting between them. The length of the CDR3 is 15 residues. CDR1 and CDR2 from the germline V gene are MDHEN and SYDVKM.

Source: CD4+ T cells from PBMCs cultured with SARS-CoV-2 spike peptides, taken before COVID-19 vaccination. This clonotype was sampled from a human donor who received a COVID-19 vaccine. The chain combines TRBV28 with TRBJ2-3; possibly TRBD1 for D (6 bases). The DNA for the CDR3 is TGTGCCAGCAAGTTTATGGATCCTAAGGGGGTTTCGCAGTATTTT. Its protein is CASKFMDPKGVSQYF.